The clone carrying this TCR beta chain has more than one count but fewer than ten. Antigen: not known. Every TCR beta cDNA library bore unique molecular identifiers. TCRdb itself ran the PCR reads through MiXCR, one entry per CDR3 protein. The table lists 750,000 to 950,000 distinct CDR3 sequences, about half of them singletons. These data belong to a study of post-analysis software for immune sequencing data. V gave up 4 bases and J gave up 4 bases; unmatched junction bases: 8. CDR3 length: 15 amino acids. Study outcomes and limitations: TRBV segments more frequent in patients than in controls numbered roughly 5 and included TRBV5-6, TRBV5-1 and TRBV20-1. Samples prepared in the same batch strongly co-clustered by F measure. Multiple sclerosis patients had significantly lower normalized Chao1 diversity than controls.

The gene calls are TRBV12-3 or TRBV12-4 and TRBJ2-5; 8 bases are shared with TRBD1. This receptor was identified in a girl under 18 with multiple sclerosis. The sequenced sample consisted of blood. The CDR3 region is CASSSEGQEGETQYF. CDR3 DNA sequence: TGTGCCAGCAGTTCAGAGGGACAGGAGGGAGAGACCCAGTACTTC.